This is a list of T cell receptor beta chains from one sample in a study of blood T cell repertoires in COVID-19. The table came from immunoSEQ multiplex PCR; TCRdb's copy has only in-frame clones and leaves some out. The sample contains around 110,000 clones, 80% to 85% of which appear only once. Sequences were obtained from peripheral blood. Source of these receptors: a human donor in a cohort sampled during active COVID-19. The CDR3 runs from the conserved cysteine through the conserved F or W. D genes are given only for firm matches. Rows give clone size only sometimes, using once, few, many, or a class for an expanded clone.

v_gene	j_gene	abundance	d_gene	CDR3aa	CDR3nt
TRBV4-1	TRBJ2-1	-	-	CASSHPFGRSYNEQFF	TGCGCCAGCAGCCACCCTTTTGGGAGGTCCTACAATGAGCAGTTCTTC
TRBV4-2	TRBJ2-1	-	-	CASSQDSRSTYNEQFF	TGTGCCAGCAGCCAAGACAGTCGATCCACCTACAATGAGCAGTTCTTC
TRBV5-6	TRBJ2-3	-	TRBD2	CASSLELGGTDTQYF	TGTGCCAGCAGCTTGGAGCTGGGGGGGACAGATACGCAGTATTTT
TRBV10-3	TRBJ2-3	-	-	CAITGLRGDTQYF	TGTGCCATCACGGGACTCCGAGGAGATACGCAGTATTTT
TRBV29-1	TRBJ1-2	-	-	CSVSSGSYGYTF	TGCAGCGTTTCTTCAGGCTCCTATGGCTACACCTTC
TRBV7-2	TRBJ1-2	few	-	CASSLGWTLIGYTF	TGTGCCAGCAGCCTAGGGTGGACATTGATCGGCTACACCTTC
TRBV7-3	TRBJ1-5	few	-	CASSATGDSNQPQHF	TGTGCCAGCAGCGCTACAGGCGATAGCAATCAGCCCCAGCATTTT
TRBV7-2	TRBJ2-7	once	TRBD1	CASSLRGGVTEQYF	TGTGCCAGCAGCTTACGAGGGGGCGTCACCGAGCAGTACTTC
TRBV9	TRBJ2-5	-	TRBD2	CASSPGLADLQETQYF	TGTGCCAGCAGTCCTGGACTAGCGGACCTACAAGAGACCCAGTACTTC
TRBV5-1	TRBJ2-6	-	-	CASVPGLSSGANVLTF	TGCGCCAGTGTTCCGGGACTTAGCTCTGGGGCCAACGTCCTGACTTTC
TRBV3-1/TRBV3-2	TRBJ1-5	-	TRBD1	CASSHGYRGPNQPQHF	TGTGCCAGCAGCCATGGGTACAGGGGGCCCAATCAGCCCCAGCATTTT
TRBV7-2	TRBJ2-3	-	TRBD2	CASSLASGASTDTQYF	TGTGCCAGCAGCTTAGCTAGCGGGGCTAGCACAGATACGCAGTATTTT
TRBV28	TRBJ2-7	-	TRBD1	CASSLPGQGITYEQYF	TGTGCCAGCAGTCTACCGGGACAGGGTATCACCTACGAGCAGTACTTC
TRBV7-7	TRBJ2-1	-	TRBD1	CASSLGQGAYNEQFF	TGTGCTAGCAGCCTAGGACAGGGGGCCTACAATGAGCAGTTCTTC
TRBV24-1	TRBJ2-3	once	-	CATSEGLANGDTQYF	TGTGCCACCAGTGAAGGTCTAGCCAACGGAGATACGCAGTATTTT
TRBV10-1	TRBJ1-1	few	-	CATGIGRITEAFF	TGCGCCACAGGGATTGGCCGCATCACTGAAGCTTTCTTT
TRBV29-1	TRBJ1-5	-	-	CSVVGPGPQHF	TGCAGCGTTGTGGGGCCTGGGCCCCAGCATTTT
TRBV3-1/TRBV3-2	TRBJ1-4	-	TRBD1	CASSQGDRAAEKLFF	TGTGCCAGCAGCCAAGGGGACAGGGCAGCAGAAAAACTGTTTTTT
TRBV11-1	TRBJ2-3	-	-	CASTRRVGTDTQYF	TGTGCCAGCACCCGTCGCGTCGGCACAGATACGCAGTATTTT
TRBV24-1	TRBJ2-1	once	TRBD2	CATSDKLASSYNEQFF	TGTGCCACCAGTGATAAACTAGCGAGCTCCTACAATGAGCAGTTCTTC
TRBV10-3	TRBJ2-1	-	TRBD1	CAISGGQGAGEQFF	TGTGCCATCAGTGGGGGGCAGGGGGCCGGTGAGCAGTTCTTC
TRBV18	TRBJ2-1	-	-	CASSPGSSAYNEQFF	TGTGCCAGCTCTCCCGGGAGTAGCGCCTACAATGAGCAGTTCTTC
TRBV19	TRBJ2-5	-	TRBD1	CASSFNRGVETQYF	TGTGCCAGTAGCTTTAACAGGGGCGTGGAGACCCAGTACTTC
TRBV7-3	TRBJ2-5	-	TRBD2	CASSLGASGRQTQYF	TGTGCCAGCAGCTTAGGGGCTAGCGGGAGGCAGACCCAGTACTTC
TRBV13	TRBJ2-3	-	TRBD2	CASSNASGRAGDTQYF	TGTGCCAGCAGCAACGCGAGCGGGAGGGCGGGAGATACGCAGTATTTT
TRBV27	TRBJ2-3	-	TRBD2	CASHGLAGGGDTQYF	TGTGCCAGCCACGGACTAGCGGGAGGAGGCGATACGCAGTATTTT
TRBV3-1/TRBV3-2	TRBJ2-6	-	TRBD1	CASSPRTGSSGANVLTF	TGTGCCAGCAGCCCCAGGACAGGGAGCTCTGGGGCCAACGTCCTGACTTTC
TRBV5-4	TRBJ2-3	few	-	CASSPGTHTTDTQYF	TGTGCCAGCAGCCCAGGGACACACACCACAGATACGCAGTATTTT
TRBV6-5	TRBJ1-5	-	-	CASSYYPKAHQPQHF	TGTGCCAGCAGTTACTACCCTAAAGCCCATCAGCCCCAGCATTTT
TRBV14	TRBJ2-1	-	-	CASSQVDGELGGGQFF	TGTGCCAGCAGCCAAGTGGACGGAGAGCTGGGAGGGGGTCAGTTCTTC
TRBV30	TRBJ1-2	-	-	CAWSQGDGYTF	TGTGCCTGGAGTCAAGGGGATGGCTACACCTTC
TRBV6-1	TRBJ2-5	-	-	CASSGVLAPYQETQYF	TGTGCCAGCAGTGGGGTGCTAGCGCCTTATCAAGAGACCCAGTACTTC
TRBV15	TRBJ1-3	-	-	CATSISGVGNTIYF	TGTGCCACCAGCATTTCGGGGGTAGGAAACACCATATATTTT
TRBV4-1	TRBJ1-4	-	-	CASSQDLRGTDEKLFF	TGCGCCAGCAGCCAAGATCTTCGGGGTACAGATGAAAAACTGTTTTTT
TRBV3-1/TRBV3-2	TRBJ1-3	-	TRBD1	CASSQERTGGNTIYF	TGTGCCAGCAGCCAAGAACGGACAGGGGGAAACACCATATATTTT
TRBV28	TRBJ1-6	once	-	CASSLAGTLLTSPLHF	TGTGCCAGCAGTTTAGCCGGGACACTATTAACTTCACCCCTCCACTTT
TRBV5-6	TRBJ2-1	-	TRBD2	CASSSSGNEQFF	TGTGCCAGCAGCTCTAGCGGGAATGAGCAGTTCTTC
TRBV5-1	TRBJ2-2	-	-	CASSLGSGTGELFF	TGCGCCAGCAGCTTGGGGAGTGGCACCGGGGAGCTGTTTTTT
TRBV7-8	TRBJ2-5	-	TRBD1	CASSVGQNQETQYF	TGTGCCAGCAGCGTGGGACAGAACCAAGAGACCCAGTACTTC
TRBV4-3	TRBJ2-1	few	-	CASSQVVGGARNEQFF	TGCGCCAGCAGCCAAGTTGTGGGGGGGGCGCGTAATGAGCAGTTCTTC
TRBV19	TRBJ2-3	-	TRBD2	CASSLAGLSTDTQYF	TGTGCCAGTAGCTTAGCGGGACTAAGCACAGATACGCAGTATTTT
TRBV2	TRBJ1-5	-	TRBD1	CASSRTGARSQPQHF	TGTGCCAGCAGCCGTACAGGGGCAAGGAGTCAGCCCCAGCATTTT
TRBV10-2	TRBJ2-1	few	-	CASSDQGRGSYNEQFF	TGCGCCAGCAGTGATCAGGGGAGGGGCTCCTACAATGAGCAGTTCTTC
TRBV19	TRBJ2-1	-	TRBD2	CASSRRESPYNEQFF	TGTGCCAGTAGTAGGCGGGAGTCCCCATACAATGAGCAGTTCTTC
TRBV7-9	TRBJ2-2	-	TRBD1	CASIRKTGTGRTGELFF	TGTGCCAGCATCCGTAAAACCGGGACAGGTCGCACCGGGGAGCTGTTTTTT
TRBV4-3	TRBJ2-1	-	-	CASSQDLGAGQFF	TGCGCCAGCAGCCAAGATCTGGGGGCAGGGCAGTTCTTC
TRBV7-9	TRBJ1-1	-	-	CASSLAGYRPTEAFF	TGTGCCAGCAGCTTAGCAGGATACAGGCCCACTGAAGCTTTCTTT
TRBV5-4	TRBJ2-5	-	TRBD2	CASSLTGLAGETQYF	TGTGCCAGCAGCCTCACGGGGCTAGCGGGGGAGACCCAGTACTTC
TRBV3-1/TRBV3-2	TRBJ1-2	-	TRBD1	CASSQATGGDGYTF	TGTGCCAGCAGCCAGGCTACAGGGGGCGATGGCTACACCTTC
TRBV7-2	TRBJ2-5	-	TRBD1	CASSRGREVETQYF	TGTGCCAGCAGCAGGGGGCGTGAGGTTGAGACCCAGTACTTC
TRBV5-1	TRBJ2-3	-	-	CASSFPAASSTDTQYF	TGCGCCAGCAGCTTCCCAGCGGCTTCTAGCACAGATACGCAGTATTTT